These T cell receptor beta chains were read from a single sample in a study of T-cell reconstitution after alpha-beta-depleted transplantation in children. TCRdb fed the PCR reads into MiXCR, producing one record per CDR3 protein. The table lists under 350,000 distinct CDR3 sequences, around 9.6% of them singletons. Here the sequenced sample was PBMCs from the stem cell graft donor, taken from the stem cell graft. These receptors were collected from a human donor who donated a stem cell graft to a child with SCID. CDR3s include the opening cysteine and the closing phenylalanine or tryptophan. D genes are given only for firm matches. Clone size appears in some rows only: once, few, many, or a class for an expanded clone.

TRBV27	NA	TRBJ2-1	TRBD2	CASTRLVLAGAYNEQFF	TGTGCCAGCACTCGACTCGTCCTAGCGGGGGCCTACAATGAGCAGTTCTTC
TRBV9	NA	TRBJ2-1	NA	CASSVGYGFNEQFF	TGTGCCAGCAGCGTGGGTTACGGGTTTAATGAGCAGTTCTTC
TRBV7-3	NA	TRBJ2-7	NA	CASSRDGIGEQYF	TGTGCCAGCAGCCGTGACGGGATCGGCGAGCAGTACTTC
TRBV7-9	NA	TRBJ2-5	NA	CASSLAEGLETQYF	TGTGCCAGCAGCTTAGCGGAGGGGCTAGAGACCCAGTACTTC
TRBV5-1	NA	TRBJ2-7	TRBD1	CASSKRQGFQYEQYF	TGCGCCAGCAGCAAAAGACAGGGATTCCAGTACGAGCAGTACTTC
TRBV7-9	few	TRBJ2-3	NA	CASSLARDTATDTQYF	TGTGCCAGCAGCTTAGCGCGGGACACTGCCACAGATACGCAGTATTTT
TRBV29-1	NA	TRBJ1-1	NA	CSVDQGEAFF	TGCAGCGTTGATCAAGGGGAAGCTTTCTTT
TRBV25-1	few	TRBJ2-5	NA	CASSPRAKQETQYF	TGTGCCAGCAGTCCCAGGGCTAAACAAGAGACCCAGTACTTC
TRBV20-1	NA	TRBJ2-1	NA	CSLLGESSYNEQFF	TGCAGCTTACTGGGGGAGAGCTCCTACAATGAGCAGTTCTTC
TRBV7-2	NA	TRBJ2-7	TRBD2	CASSLQAGGSYEQYF	TGTGCCAGCAGCTTACAAGCGGGGGGTTCCTACGAGCAGTACTTC
TRBV27	few	TRBJ1-6	NA	CASSLFMGISPLHF	TGTGCCAGCAGTTTATTTATGGGAATTTCACCCCTCCACTTT
TRBV6-1	many	TRBJ1-2	NA	CASRHGPNYGYTF	TGTGCCAGCAGGCACGGCCCGAACTATGGCTACACCTTC
TRBV7-2	many	TRBJ2-1	NA	CASSLDRRDEQFF	TGTGCCAGCAGCTTAGACAGGAGGGATGAGCAGTTCTTC
TRBV12-3/TRBV12-4	NA	TRBJ2-5	TRBD2	CASSFRAGGQETQYF	TGTGCCAGCAGTTTCAGAGCGGGGGGGCAAGAGACCCAGTACTTC
TRBV5-1	few	TRBJ2-2	TRBD1	CASRGTGFSGELFF	TGCGCCAGCAGGGGGACAGGGTTCTCCGGGGAGCTGTTTTTT
TRBV6-5	NA	TRBJ2-5	TRBD2	CASRRGGQETQYF	TGTGCCAGCAGACGGGGAGGGCAAGAGACCCAGTACTTC
TRBV5-6	many	TRBJ1-2	NA	CASSFTGALGYTF	TGTGCCAGCAGCTTCACGGGGGCTCTTGGCTACACCTTC
TRBV20-1	NA	TRBJ2-1	TRBD2	CSALNTGTSVINEQFF	TGCAGTGCGCTCAATACCGGGACTAGCGTTATCAATGAGCAGTTCTTC